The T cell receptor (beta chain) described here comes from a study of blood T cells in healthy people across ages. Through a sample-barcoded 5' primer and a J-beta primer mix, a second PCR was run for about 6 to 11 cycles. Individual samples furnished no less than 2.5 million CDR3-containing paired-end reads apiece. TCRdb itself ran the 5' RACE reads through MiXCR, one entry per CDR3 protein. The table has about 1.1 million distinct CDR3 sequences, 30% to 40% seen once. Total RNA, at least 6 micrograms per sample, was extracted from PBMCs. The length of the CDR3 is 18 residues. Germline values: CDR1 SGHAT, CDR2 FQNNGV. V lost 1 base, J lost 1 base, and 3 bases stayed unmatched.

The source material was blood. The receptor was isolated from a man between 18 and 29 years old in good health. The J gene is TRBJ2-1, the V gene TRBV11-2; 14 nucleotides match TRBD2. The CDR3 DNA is TGTGCCAGCAGCTTAGCTGGGACTAGCGGGGGATCCTACAATGAGCAGTTCTTC. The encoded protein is CASSLAGTSGGSYNEQFF.